The clone carrying this T cell receptor (beta chain) has just a few counts. Its antigen is undetermined. V lost 3 bases to trimming and J lost 2 bases, with 13 bases between them. Per germline, CDR1 SGHVS and CDR2 FQNEAQ. The CDR3 loop spans 15 amino acids. These data originate in a study of beta chain features in type 1 diabetes. The sequenced template was cDNA made from the entire isolated RNA. The protocol was immunoSEQ multiplex PCR, while the TCRdb copy is restricted to in-frame clones and leaves out a portion. This table has 500,000 to 800,000 clones, approximately 13% appearing once. Findings and caveats of the study: TCRB CDR3 length was moderately but significantly reduced in all four CD4+ subsets of Type 1 diabetes patients.

Sorted CD4+ subsets: naive, central memory, regulatory, stem cell-like memory (CD45RO/CCR7/CD25/CD127/CD95/CD27 panel). V gene TRBV7-8 combines with J gene TRBJ2-5, with D possibly being TRBD1 (5 bases). The TCR comes from a man in his thirties or forties with type 1 diabetes. The source material was naive CD4+ T cells from blood. Here the CDR3 DNA reads TGTGCCAGCAGCTTTAAGAGACAGATTCAAGAGACCCAGTACTTC. Translating it yields CASSFKRQIQETQYF. Complete variable domain (other parts from reference TRBV7-8 and TRBJ2-5): GAGVSQSPRYKVAKRGQDVALRCDPISGHVSLFWYQQALGQGPEFLTYFQNEAQLDKSGLPSDRFFAERPEGSVSTLKIQRTQQEDSAVYLCASSFKRQIQETQYFGPGTRLLVL.